This TCR beta chain came from a study of patients with pleural tuberculosis (dated by TCRdb to 2013 to 2016). Looking up the germline V gene yields CDR1 SGDLS and CDR2 YYNGEE. The CDR3 starts with the cysteine, ends with the phenylalanine, and has 17 residues. This entry keeps only the CDR3 DNA: 51 bases, framed from base 1. V is pruned by 3 bases and J by 2 bases, leaving 12 bases of the junction without a gene match. Only a few counts were recorded for this clonotype. Its antigen is not yet known. The sample holds no much larger clone one base away, and base qualities are not on file. The data were produced on an Illumina Genome Analyzer IIx. Through fastp at Q25 and MiXCR, TCRdb rebuilt clones from the public reads, retaining in-frame beta chains. Every CDR3 protein is listed once, alongside the most common genes and DNA of its rows. The sample table contains about 50,000 distinct CDR3 sequences; only one count was recorded for 7.3% of them. The ten largest clones take up roughly 16% of the sample.

The clonotype was recovered from a human donor with pleural tuberculosis. The rearranged chain carries TRBV9 and TRBJ1-1, and 8 bases in between align with TRBD1. The sequenced DNA is TGTGCCAGCAGCGAGGGACCCCGGACAGGGATTAACACTGAAGCTTTCTTT. Translated, it gives CASSEGPRTGINTEAFF.